Listed below are T cell receptor beta chains from one sample, sequenced in a study of blood T cell repertoires in COVID-19. Only in-frame clones appear in the TCRdb table, and some are missing; sequencing was by immunoSEQ multiplex PCR. Counted here are 200,000 to 250,000 clones, about 79% occurring once; the ten biggest clones make up more than 1.2%. Input material: peripheral blood. Receptor source: a woman aged 40 to 50 who had recovered from COVID-19. The CDR3 runs from the conserved cysteine through the conserved F or W. The D gene is left open where the match is weak. Clone size is stated in some rows and not others, as once, few, many or a class when expanded.

d_gene: .
abundance: .
j_gene: TRBJ1-2
v_gene: TRBV19
CDR3nt: TGTGCCAGTAGTCCCCGTGGAGCGGAGGTATACTATGGCTACACCTTC
CDR3aa: CASSPRGAEVYYGYTF

d_gene: .
abundance: .
j_gene: TRBJ2-1
v_gene: TRBV18
CDR3nt: TGTGCCAGCTCCCCCCCAGGGTCCTACAATGAGCAGTTCTTC
CDR3aa: CASSPPGSYNEQFF

d_gene: TRBD2
abundance: .
j_gene: TRBJ2-3
v_gene: TRBV20-1
CDR3nt: TGCAGTGCTAGTGATCCTAGCGGGGCTCTCCGGGATACGCAGTATTTT
CDR3aa: CSASDPSGALRDTQYF

d_gene: .
abundance: .
j_gene: TRBJ2-7
v_gene: TRBV7-2
CDR3nt: TGTGCCAGCAGCTTAGTACCGCTAGCGCGGTCCTACGAGCAGTACTTC
CDR3aa: CASSLVPLARSYEQYF

d_gene: .
abundance: .
j_gene: TRBJ1-5
v_gene: TRBV28
CDR3nt: TGTGCCAGCAGTTTGACCAGGGTGAGTCAGCCCCAGCATTTT
CDR3aa: CASSLTRVSQPQHF

d_gene: .
abundance: .
j_gene: TRBJ2-2
v_gene: TRBV3-1/TRBV3-2
CDR3nt: TGTGCCAGCAGCCACCTAGCCGCGAGCACCGGGGAGCTGTTTTTT
CDR3aa: CASSHLAASTGELFF

d_gene: .
abundance: .
j_gene: TRBJ1-5
v_gene: TRBV4-3
CDR3nt: TGCGCCAGCAGCCAGAGCAGACAGAATAGCAATCAGCCCCAGCATTTT
CDR3aa: CASSQSRQNSNQPQHF

d_gene: .
abundance: .
j_gene: TRBJ1-5
v_gene: TRBV7-9
CDR3nt: TGTGCCAGCAGCTTAGTCGTCTGGTCGGAGGGGCGCTTCAATCAGCCCCAGCATTTT
CDR3aa: CASSLVVWSEGRFNQPQHF

d_gene: .
abundance: once
j_gene: TRBJ2-7
v_gene: TRBV27
CDR3nt: TGTGCCAGCAGTTCCTCGTATACAGGGTACTACGAGCAGTACTTC
CDR3aa: CASSSSYTGYYEQYF

d_gene: .
abundance: once
j_gene: TRBJ1-2
v_gene: TRBV10-3
CDR3nt: TGTGCCATCAGTGGGCAGGGCTATGGCTACACCTTC
CDR3aa: CAISGQGYGYTF

d_gene: TRBD2
abundance: .
j_gene: TRBJ2-5
v_gene: TRBV9
CDR3nt: TGTGCCAGCAGCGCGGGACTAGCTCAAGAGACCCAGTACTTC
CDR3aa: CASSAGLAQETQYF

d_gene: .
abundance: .
j_gene: TRBJ2-5
v_gene: TRBV6-2/TRBV6-3
CDR3nt: TGTGCCAGCAGTCCACTTTCCGCCGGGACCCAGTACTTC
CDR3aa: CASSPLSAGTQYF

d_gene: .
abundance: .
j_gene: TRBJ2-1
v_gene: TRBV6-2/TRBV6-3
CDR3nt: TGTGCCAGCAGTTACCCATTCGGTGAGCAGTTCTTC
CDR3aa: CASSYPFGEQFF

d_gene: .
abundance: .
j_gene: TRBJ1-6
v_gene: TRBV3-1/TRBV3-2
CDR3nt: TGTGCCAGCAGCCAAGTGCAGGGCTTCTCCTATAATTCACCCCTCCACTTT
CDR3aa: CASSQVQGFSYNSPLHF

d_gene: TRBD2
abundance: once
j_gene: TRBJ2-7
v_gene: TRBV5-1
CDR3nt: TGCGCCAGCAGCCTAAAGCGGGGGGATCGTGACGAGCAGTACTTC
CDR3aa: CASSLKRGDRDEQYF

d_gene: .
abundance: once
j_gene: TRBJ2-7
v_gene: TRBV7-6
CDR3nt: TGTGCCAGCAGCTTAGTCCCAGGGGGGTCCTACGAGCAGTACTTC
CDR3aa: CASSLVPGGSYEQYF

d_gene: .
abundance: .
j_gene: TRBJ2-3
v_gene: TRBV6-1
CDR3nt: TGTGCCAGCATTCAATCGGACGTCAGGGGTACGCAGTATTTT
CDR3aa: CASIQSDVRGTQYF

d_gene: .
abundance: .
j_gene: TRBJ1-2
v_gene: TRBV5-1
CDR3nt: TGCGCCAGCAGCCACGGACAAAACTATGGCTACACCTTC
CDR3aa: CASSHGQNYGYTF

d_gene: .
abundance: .
j_gene: TRBJ1-2
v_gene: TRBV6-5
CDR3nt: TGTGCCAGCAGTTACGCCCGGGGGGACAAGTCCTATGGCTACACCTTC
CDR3aa: CASSYARGDKSYGYTF

d_gene: .
abundance: .
j_gene: TRBJ1-2
v_gene: TRBV6-6
CDR3nt: TGTGCCAGCAGTTCAGGGGACATGCGTGGCTACACCTTC
CDR3aa: CASSSGDMRGYTF

d_gene: TRBD1
abundance: .
j_gene: TRBJ1-2
v_gene: TRBV2
CDR3nt: TGTGCCAGCAGCATCATGGGGACAGCCTCGAACTATGGCTACACCTTC
CDR3aa: CASSIMGTASNYGYTF

d_gene: TRBD1
abundance: .
j_gene: TRBJ2-2
v_gene: TRBV7-9
CDR3nt: TGTGCCAGCAGCTTAGCAGGGGGCGTGGAGCTGTTTTTT
CDR3aa: CASSLAGGVELFF

d_gene: .
abundance: .
j_gene: TRBJ2-5
v_gene: TRBV5-8
CDR3nt: TGTGCCAGCAGCTCCCCGGGGGTACAAGAGACCCAGTACTTC
CDR3aa: CASSSPGVQETQYF

d_gene: TRBD1
abundance: .
j_gene: TRBJ1-2
v_gene: TRBV4-2
CDR3nt: TGTGCCAGCAGCCAGCACCGGGACAGGGGAGCCTATGGCTACACCTTC
CDR3aa: CASSQHRDRGAYGYTF

d_gene: .
abundance: .
j_gene: TRBJ2-3
v_gene: TRBV5-4
CDR3nt: TGTGCCAGCAGCCCCCAAAGACAGCCGGATACGCAGTATTTT
CDR3aa: CASSPQRQPDTQYF

d_gene: TRBD1
abundance: .
j_gene: TRBJ2-2
v_gene: TRBV28
CDR3nt: TGTGCCAGCAGTTCTCAGGGGACAGGAGAACTCGGGGAGCTGTTTTTT
CDR3aa: CASSSQGTGELGELFF

d_gene: .
abundance: .
j_gene: TRBJ2-7
v_gene: TRBV4-2
CDR3nt: TGTGCCAGCAGCCAAGGGCAGGGCATGACCTACGAGCAGTACTTC
CDR3aa: CASSQGQGMTYEQYF

d_gene: TRBD1
abundance: .
j_gene: TRBJ1-1
v_gene: TRBV2
CDR3nt: TGTGCCGGCGGACAGGGTTGGGGTAACACTGAAGCTTTCTTT
CDR3aa: CAGGQGWGNTEAFF

d_gene: .
abundance: .
j_gene: TRBJ2-7
v_gene: TRBV15
CDR3nt: TGTGCCACCAGCAGAGATGCGGCGGCCTACGAGCAGTACTTC
CDR3aa: CATSRDAAAYEQYF

d_gene: .
abundance: .
j_gene: TRBJ1-2
v_gene: TRBV7-9
CDR3nt: TGTGCCAGCAGCCTACAGGGTGTCAACTATGGCTACACCTTC
CDR3aa: CASSLQGVNYGYTF

d_gene: .
abundance: .
j_gene: TRBJ2-3
v_gene: TRBV21-1
CDR3nt: TGTGCCAGCAGCACACGCAGGGGGTTAGCAGATACGCAGTATTTT
CDR3aa: CASSTRRGLADTQYF

d_gene: TRBD1
abundance: .
j_gene: TRBJ1-1
v_gene: TRBV6-5
CDR3nt: TGTGCCAGCAGTTACGACAGGGGGGCTGAAGCTTTCTTT
CDR3aa: CASSYDRGAEAFF

d_gene: .
abundance: .
j_gene: TRBJ2-4
v_gene: TRBV4-1
CDR3nt: TGCGCCAGCAGCCCTGAGGGCGAACTAGCCAAAAACATTCAGTACTTC
CDR3aa: CASSPEGELAKNIQYF

d_gene: .
abundance: .
j_gene: TRBJ1-1
v_gene: TRBV5-1
CDR3nt: TGCGCCAGCAGCTTGGGAGTCACGGGGGCTGAAGCTTTCTTT
CDR3aa: CASSLGVTGAEAFF

d_gene: TRBD1
abundance: .
j_gene: TRBJ2-7
v_gene: TRBV5-1
CDR3nt: TGCGCCAGCAGCTCAACACTACAGGGGGTACTCGAGCAGTACTTC
CDR3aa: CASSSTLQGVLEQYF

d_gene: .
abundance: few
j_gene: TRBJ1-1
v_gene: TRBV10-2
CDR3nt: TGCGCCAGCAGCGAGACAGCGAACACTGAAGCTTTCTTT
CDR3aa: CASSETANTEAFF

d_gene: .
abundance: .
j_gene: TRBJ1-3
v_gene: TRBV4-1
CDR3nt: TGCGCCAGCAGCCAAGATCCGGGGAGAAGGGGAAACACCATATATTTT
CDR3aa: CASSQDPGRRGNTIYF

d_gene: TRBD2
abundance: .
j_gene: TRBJ2-7
v_gene: TRBV11-3
CDR3nt: TGTGCCAGCAGCGTCCGGACTAGCGGAGTGCAGTACTTC
CDR3aa: CASSVRTSGVQYF

d_gene: TRBD2
abundance: .
j_gene: TRBJ2-3
v_gene: TRBV29-1
CDR3nt: TGCAGCGTTGGAGTAGCGGGGCCATACACAGATACGCAGTATTTT
CDR3aa: CSVGVAGPYTDTQYF

d_gene: .
abundance: once
j_gene: TRBJ2-7
v_gene: TRBV11-3
CDR3nt: TGTGCCAGCAGTAACTCCTACGAGCAGTACTTC
CDR3aa: CASSNSYEQYF

d_gene: .
abundance: .
j_gene: TRBJ1-4
v_gene: TRBV5-5
CDR3nt: TGTGCCAGCAGCTTGTGGGGCTCAAGGGGAAATAATGAAAAACTGTTTTTT
CDR3aa: CASSLWGSRGNNEKLFF

d_gene: .
abundance: .
j_gene: TRBJ2-2
v_gene: TRBV19
CDR3nt: TGTGCCAGTAGTATTATCGGGGACACCGGGGAGCTGTTTTTT
CDR3aa: CASSIIGDTGELFF

d_gene: .
abundance: .
j_gene: TRBJ2-7
v_gene: TRBV28
CDR3nt: TGTGCCAGCAGTTTAATCTCGGGGGTCTACGAGCAGTACTTC
CDR3aa: CASSLISGVYEQYF

d_gene: TRBD2
abundance: .
j_gene: TRBJ2-1
v_gene: TRBV7-2
CDR3nt: TGTGCCAGCAGCTTAGGTCCGGGGGGAGGTTTCAATGAGCAGTTCTTC
CDR3aa: CASSLGPGGGFNEQFF

d_gene: .
abundance: .
j_gene: TRBJ2-3
v_gene: TRBV18
CDR3nt: TGTGCCAGCTCACCGGGGGCAGGTCTTACAGATACGCAGTATTTT
CDR3aa: CASSPGAGLTDTQYF

d_gene: .
abundance: .
j_gene: TRBJ2-5
v_gene: TRBV4-3
CDR3nt: TGCGCCAGCAGCCAAGACGAAACAGAAAGACAAGAGACCCAGTACTTC
CDR3aa: CASSQDETERQETQYF

d_gene: .
abundance: .
j_gene: TRBJ2-3
v_gene: TRBV2
CDR3nt: TGTGCCAGCAGTGGCGTCGATTACACAGATACGCAGTATTTT
CDR3aa: CASSGVDYTDTQYF

d_gene: .
abundance: .
j_gene: TRBJ2-7
v_gene: TRBV7-9
CDR3nt: TGTGCCAGCAGCACTGACTACGAGCAGTACTTC
CDR3aa: CASSTDYEQYF

d_gene: .
abundance: .
j_gene: TRBJ2-3
v_gene: TRBV10-3
CDR3nt: TGTGCCATCAGTGGGTCTGCAGGATTAGGGGCAGATACGCAGTATTTT
CDR3aa: CAISGSAGLGADTQYF

d_gene: .
abundance: .
j_gene: TRBJ1-5
v_gene: TRBV4-2
CDR3nt: TGTGCCAGCAGCCAGAGTAATCAGCCCCAGCATTTT
CDR3aa: CASSQSNQPQHF

d_gene: TRBD1
abundance: .
j_gene: TRBJ1-6
v_gene: TRBV4-1
CDR3nt: TGCGCCAGCAGCCTCTCTGTAGACAGGGAAGCGCCCCTCCACTTT
CDR3aa: CASSLSVDREAPLHF

d_gene: .
abundance: .
j_gene: TRBJ1-1
v_gene: TRBV28
CDR3nt: TGTGCCAGCACCTTAGACACTGAAGCTTTCTTT
CDR3aa: CASTLDTEAFF

d_gene: TRBD2
abundance: .
j_gene: TRBJ2-5
v_gene: TRBV10-2
CDR3nt: TGCGCCAGCAGTCCGACTAGCGGGGGTTGGGAGACCCAGTACTTC
CDR3aa: CASSPTSGGWETQYF